Below, one TCR beta chain is given with its context. The antigen remains unidentified. This entry comes from a study of cytomegalovirus exposure and HLA in healthy donors. At the time of sampling, donors were nominally healthy, though unrecorded immune exposures were likely. Study conclusions and caveats: HLA-A and HLA-B allele assignments for most subjects were reportedly predicted accurately using TCR beta sequences.

The PCR ran on 60 Vbeta and 13 Jbeta primers. Original processing methods: Counted up in a later analysis, unique TCR beta chains came to approximately 77 million, with around 11 million shared. TCRdb keeps only in-frame clones here, not all; method: immunoSEQ multiplex PCR. The V and J calls and clone size come from that table; D and trimming were worked out from the DNA. Among a few hundred thousand clones listed, 65% to 85% were seen once. The sequenced sample consisted of PBMCs. The source is a man younger than 40 in good health and CMV-seronegative.

The CDR3 loop is CASSPLRGYTDTQYF. The CDR3 DNA is TGTGCCAGCTCACCACTCAGGGGATACACAGATACGCAGTATTTT. The chain is built from TRBV18 and TRBJ2-3; maybe TRBD1 (6 bases). Looked up from germline, CDR1 is KGHSH and CDR2 is LQKENI. This CDR3 has 15 residues. V lost 1 base, J lost 2 bases, and 10 bases lay in between.